These T cell receptor beta chains were read from a single sample in a study of CD8 T cells in ankylosing spondylitis. TCRdb itself ran the 5' RACE reads through MiXCR, one entry per CDR3 protein. The sample holds some 840,000 distinct CDR3 sequences; about 12% are singletons and the top ten take roughly 0.51%. The material sequenced was blood, either unsorted or a sorted T cell fraction (not recorded which). These TCRs come from a male donor with ankylosing spondylitis. Each CDR3 is given with its conserved first and last residue. Each record gives: V gene, J gene, D gene, clone size, CDR3 protein, CDR3 DNA. D genes are given only for firm matches. The size entry is marked missing in some rows and otherwise reads once, few, many or a size class.

>TRBV6-6|TRBJ2-5|.|.
CASSPGSRETQYF
TGTGCCAGCAGTCCCGGGAGCCGGGAGACCCAGTACTTC
>TRBV29-1|TRBJ2-1|.|many
CSVEGGGSSYNEQFF
TGCAGCGTTGAGGGAGGGGGGAGCTCCTACAATGAGCAGTTCTTC
>TRBV29-1|TRBJ1-2|TRBD1|many
CSVDNRGGYTF
TGCAGCGTTGATAACAGGGGTGGCTACACCTTC
>TRBV20-1|TRBJ2-4|TRBD2|.
CCASGTSGTLAKNIQYF
TGCTGTGCTAGCGGGACTAGCGGAACACTAGCCAAAAACATTCAGTACTTC
>TRBV29-1|TRBJ1-2|.|.
CSVGDIRGYTF
TGCAGCGTAGGCGACATTCGGGGCTACACCTTC
>TRBV10-3|TRBJ1-6|TRBD1|many
CAISSFRGQGTSPLHF
TGTGCCATCAGCTCCTTTAGAGGACAGGGTACTTCACCCCTCCACTTT
>TRBV18|TRBJ2-1|TRBD2|few
CASSPSTDPGLVNEQFF
TGTGCCAGCTCACCCTCCACGGACCCGGGACTAGTTAATGAGCAGTTCTTC
>TRBV20-1|TRBJ2-7|TRBD1|many
CSAGDRFHEQYF
TGCAGTGCAGGGGACAGGTTCCACGAGCAGTACTTC
>TRBV5-1|TRBJ1-2|.|many
CASSLGGGESYGYTF
TGCGCCAGCAGCTTGGGCGGGGGGGAATCCTATGGCTACACCTTC
>TRBV10-3|TRBJ1-1|.|.
CAISDRTLKLGNTEAFF
TGTGCCATCAGTGACCGGACACTCAAATTGGGGAACACTGAAGCTTTCTTT
>TRBV5-6|TRBJ2-7|.|few
CASSLVTHREQYF
TGTGCCAGCAGCTTGGTGACTCATCGCGAGCAGTACTTC
>TRBV20-1|TRBJ2-3|.|.
CSARDPTAGDTQYF
TGCAGTGCTAGAGATCCGACCGCCGGAGATACGCAGTATTTT
>TRBV6-2/TRBV6-3|TRBJ1-1|.|few
CASSYSIQEMNTEAFF
TGTGCCAGCAGTTACTCGATACAGGAGATGAACACTGAAGCTTTCTTT
>TRBV20-1|TRBJ2-5|TRBD2|.
CSANPSGRDQETQYF
TGCAGTGCTAATCCGAGCGGGAGGGACCAAGAGACCCAGTACTTC
>TRBV28|TRBJ1-2|.|.
CASSPPGPYGYTF
TGTGCCAGCAGTCCACCGGGGCCCTATGGCTACACCTTC
>TRBV11-2|TRBJ2-3|.|.
CASSWWRRNTDTQYF
TGTGCCAGCAGCTGGTGGCGGAGGAACACAGATACGCAGTATTTT
>TRBV25-1|TRBJ2-7|.|.
CASTGGAGSVYEQYF
TGTGCCAGCACCGGAGGGGCAGGGAGCGTTTACGAGCAGTACTTC
>TRBV20-1|TRBJ1-4|.|many
CSASPSGGTGKLFF
TGCAGTGCTAGTCCCTCGGGCGGGACCGGAAAACTGTTTTTT
>TRBV7-2|TRBJ1-2|.|.
CASIPSWGNYGYTF
TGTGCCAGCATCCCAAGTTGGGGTAACTATGGCTACACCTTC
>TRBV10-3|TRBJ2-3|TRBD2|many
CASQSGRSTDTQYF
TGTGCCTCCCAGAGCGGGAGGAGCACAGATACGCAGTATTTT
>TRBV7-2|TRBJ1-6|.|few
CASSSSPGHYNSPLHF
TGTGCCAGCAGCTCGAGTCCGGGACACTATAATTCACCCCTCCACTTT
>TRBV15|TRBJ1-2|.|.
CATSRDLEGRNYGYTF
TGTGCCACCAGCAGAGATCTCGAGGGCCGAAACTATGGCTACACCTTC
>TRBV7-2|TRBJ2-7|.|.
CASSLVALPTFYEQYF
TGTGCCAGCAGCTTAGTAGCCCTCCCCACCTTCTACGAGCAGTACTTC
>TRBV20-1|TRBJ2-3|TRBD1|few
CSADRGPTDTQYF
TGCAGTGCGGACAGGGGGCCAACAGATACGCAGTATTTT
>TRBV7-2|TRBJ1-5|.|few
CASSLQGQPQHF
TGTGCCAGCAGCTTACAAGGACAGCCCCAGCATTTT
>TRBV4-2|TRBJ1-1|.|many
CASSDYTEAFF
TGTGCCAGCAGCGACTACACTGAAGCTTTCTTT
>TRBV10-3|TRBJ2-7|.|.
CAISVSSSYEQYF
TGTGCCATCAGTGTGTCCAGTTCCTACGAGCAGTACTTC
>TRBV12-3/TRBV12-4|TRBJ1-2|.|many
CASSLNSEVCYTF
TGTGCCAGCAGTTTAAACTCTGAGGTCTGCTACACCTTC
>TRBV7-2|TRBJ1-1|.|.
CASSSFGVPKAFF
TGTGCCAGCAGTTCCTTTGGGGTGCCGAAAGCTTTCTTT
>TRBV5-6|TRBJ2-7|.|.
CASSSDLRGEQYF
TGTGCCAGCAGCTCTGACCTCAGGGGAGAGCAGTACTTC
>TRBV5-1|TRBJ2-2|.|.
CASSSAGSSNTGELFF
TGCGCCAGCAGCTCAGCGGGCAGCTCGAACACCGGGGAGCTGTTTTTT
>TRBV28|TRBJ2-6|TRBD1|.
CASSFRTGVKSGANVLTF
TGTGCCAGCAGTTTCAGGACAGGGGTTAAATCTGGGGCCAACGTCCTGACTTTC
>TRBV4-2|TRBJ1-2|TRBD1|.
CASSQVRTGSYGYTF
TGTGCCAGCAGCCAAGTACGGACAGGAAGCTATGGCTACACCTTC
>TRBV20-1|TRBJ2-1|TRBD2|few
CSARPSGVTSYNEQFF
TGCAGTGCTAGACCTAGCGGGGTGACTTCCTACAATGAGCAGTTCTTC
>TRBV20-1|TRBJ1-2|TRBD1|few
CSALNRQGFYGYTF
TGCAGTGCCCTGAACCGACAGGGGTTCTATGGCTACACCTTC
>TRBV7-2|TRBJ2-7|TRBD2|.
CASSLSWTSGRVRQYF
TGTGCCAGCAGCTTGAGCTGGACTAGCGGGAGGGTAAGGCAGTACTTC
>TRBV4-3|TRBJ1-2|.|few
CASSQQGSWVDGYTF
TGCGCCAGCAGCCAACAAGGCTCCTGGGTAGATGGCTACACCTTC
>TRBV5-1|TRBJ1-1|TRBD1|many
CASSMDREGEAFF
TGCGCCAGCAGCATGGACAGGGAAGGAGAGGCTTTCTTT
>TRBV7-3|TRBJ2-5|.|.
CASSSDSFAAQYF
TGTGCCAGCAGCTCTGACAGTTTCGCGGCCCAGTACTTC
>TRBV29-1|TRBJ2-1|.|many
CSVSGWGTNEQFF
TGCAGCGTTTCAGGTTGGGGGACCAATGAGCAGTTCTTC
>TRBV15|TRBJ2-6|.|.
CATSRGGAHSGANVLTF
TGTGCCACCAGCAGAGGGGGGGCGCATTCTGGGGCCAACGTCCTGACTTTC
>TRBV7-9|TRBJ1-2|.|few
CASSGKSGWDYGYTF
TGTGCCAGCAGCGGAAAATCGGGCTGGGACTATGGCTACACCTTC
>TRBV27|TRBJ2-1|TRBD2|few
CASSLKGLARSSYNEQFF
TGTGCCAGCAGTTTAAAGGGACTAGCGAGGAGCTCCTACAATGAGCAGTTCTTC
>TRBV10-3|TRBJ2-1|.|few
CATTGETEQFF
TGTGCCACCACGGGGGAGACTGAGCAGTTCTTC
>TRBV5-1|TRBJ2-7|TRBD1|.
CASSLIADRDHEQYF
TGCGCCAGCAGCTTGATTGCGGACAGGGACCACGAGCAGTACTTC
>TRBV18|TRBJ2-4|.|.
CASSLGTGWSAKNIQYF
TGTGCCAGCTCACTTGGTACGGGATGGTCGGCCAAAAACATTCAGTACTTC
>TRBV29-1|TRBJ2-1|TRBD2|many
CSVAGGRAGNEQFF
TGCAGCGTTGCAGGCGGGAGGGCCGGGAATGAGCAGTTCTTC
>TRBV10-1|TRBJ2-3|.|few
CASSGQGVDTQYF
TGCGCCAGCAGTGGGCAAGGTGTCGATACGCAGTATTTT
>TRBV7-2|TRBJ2-6|TRBD1|.
CASSLRQGNSGANVLTF
TGTGCCAGCAGCCTACGACAGGGAAACTCCGGGGCCAACGTCCTGACTTTC
>TRBV6-5|TRBJ2-7|.|.
CASSQARNEQYF
TGTGCCAGCAGTCAGGCTCGCAACGAGCAGTACTTC
>TRBV12-3/TRBV12-4|TRBJ2-3|TRBD1|.
CASSNTGGDTQYF
TGTGCCAGCAGCAACACAGGGGGAGATACGCAGTATTTT
>TRBV5-1|TRBJ2-5|.|.
CASSLVGYETQYF
TGCGCCAGCAGCTTGGTGGGGTATGAGACCCAGTACTTC
>TRBV11-2|TRBJ2-7|.|few
CASSLNPRSYEQYF
TGTGCCAGCAGCTTAAATCCCAGATCCTACGAGCAGTACTTC
>TRBV7-8|TRBJ2-1|.|many
CASSLRGAGSYNEQFF
TGTGCCAGCAGCTTGCGCGGCGCGGGCTCCTACAATGAGCAGTTCTTC
>TRBV12-3/TRBV12-4|TRBJ1-3|.|.
CASSSQVGGGNTIYF
TGTGCCAGCAGTTCCCAGGTTGGAGGAGGAAACACCATATATTTT
>TRBV28|TRBJ2-7|.|few
CASSFRGRKTYEQYF
TGTGCCAGCAGTTTCCGGGGACGAAAGACCTACGAGCAGTACTTC
>TRBV6-5|TRBJ2-5|.|.
CASSFAPRGEGTQYF
TGTGCCAGCAGTTTCGCACCCCGGGGCGAAGGGACCCAGTACTTC
>TRBV20-1|TRBJ2-5|.|many
CSVQGPERPETQYF
TGCAGTGTTCAAGGGCCCGAGAGGCCAGAGACCCAGTACTTC